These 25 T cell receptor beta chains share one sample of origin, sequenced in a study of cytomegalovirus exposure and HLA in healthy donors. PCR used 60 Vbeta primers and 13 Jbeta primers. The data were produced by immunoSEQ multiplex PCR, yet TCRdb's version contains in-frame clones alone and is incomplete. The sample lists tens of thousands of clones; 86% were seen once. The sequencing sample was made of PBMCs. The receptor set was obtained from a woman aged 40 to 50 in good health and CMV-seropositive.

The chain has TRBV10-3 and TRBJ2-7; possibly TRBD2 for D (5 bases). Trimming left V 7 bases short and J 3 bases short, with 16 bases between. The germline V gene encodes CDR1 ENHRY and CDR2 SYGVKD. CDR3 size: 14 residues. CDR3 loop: CAITSGGSNYEQYF. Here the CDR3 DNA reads TGTGCCATCACATCGGGTGGGAGCAACTACGAGCAGTACTTC.

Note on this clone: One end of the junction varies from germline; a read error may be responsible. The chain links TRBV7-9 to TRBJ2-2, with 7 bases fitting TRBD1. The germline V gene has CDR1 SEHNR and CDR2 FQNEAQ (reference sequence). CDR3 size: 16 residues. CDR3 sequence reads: CSSSSGQLGSGGELFF. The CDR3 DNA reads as TGTTCCAGCAGCTCGGGACAGCTCGGCTCGGGCGGGGAGCTGTTTTTT. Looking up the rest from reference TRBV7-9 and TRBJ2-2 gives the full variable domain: DTGVSQNPRHKITKRGQNVTFRCDPISEHNRLYWYRQTLGQGPEFLTYFQNEAQLEKSRLLSDRFSAERPKGSFSTLEIQRTEQGDSAMYLCSSSSGQLGSGGELFFGEGSRLTVL.

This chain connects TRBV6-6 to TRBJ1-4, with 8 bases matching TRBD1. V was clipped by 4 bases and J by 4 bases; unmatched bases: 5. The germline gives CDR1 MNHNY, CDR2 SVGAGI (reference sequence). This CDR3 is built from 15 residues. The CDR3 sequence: CASSSAGQGNEKLFF. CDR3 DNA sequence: TGTGCCAGCAGTTCCGCAGGACAGGGTAATGAAAAACTGTTTTTT.

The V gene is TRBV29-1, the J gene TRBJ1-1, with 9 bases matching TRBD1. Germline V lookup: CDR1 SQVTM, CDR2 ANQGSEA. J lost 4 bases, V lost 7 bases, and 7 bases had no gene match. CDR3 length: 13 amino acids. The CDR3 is CSADRGSGTEAFF. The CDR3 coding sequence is TGCAGCGCCGACAGGGGGTCGGGCACTGAAGCTTTCTTT.

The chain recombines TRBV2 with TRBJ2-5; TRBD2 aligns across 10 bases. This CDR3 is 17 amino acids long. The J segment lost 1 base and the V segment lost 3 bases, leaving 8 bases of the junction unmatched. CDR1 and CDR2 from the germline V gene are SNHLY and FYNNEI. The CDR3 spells CASSDPLAGASQETQYF. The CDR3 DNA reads TGTGCCAGCAGTGATCCCCTAGCGGGGGCCTCCCAAGAGACCCAGTACTTC.

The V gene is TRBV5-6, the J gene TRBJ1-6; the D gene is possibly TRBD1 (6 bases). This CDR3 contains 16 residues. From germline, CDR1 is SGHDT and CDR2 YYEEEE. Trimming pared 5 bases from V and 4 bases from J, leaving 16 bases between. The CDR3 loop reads CASSSGRDKYNSPLHF. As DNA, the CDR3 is TGTGCCAGCAGTTCAGGCCGGGACAAGTATAATTCACCCCTCCACTTT.

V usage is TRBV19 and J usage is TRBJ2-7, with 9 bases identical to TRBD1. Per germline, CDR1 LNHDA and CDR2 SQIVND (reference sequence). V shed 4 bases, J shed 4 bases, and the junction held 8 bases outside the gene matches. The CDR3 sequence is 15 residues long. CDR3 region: CASSNPGTGSYEQYF. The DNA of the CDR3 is TGTGCCAGTAGTAACCCCGGGACAGGGTCTTACGAGCAGTACTTC.

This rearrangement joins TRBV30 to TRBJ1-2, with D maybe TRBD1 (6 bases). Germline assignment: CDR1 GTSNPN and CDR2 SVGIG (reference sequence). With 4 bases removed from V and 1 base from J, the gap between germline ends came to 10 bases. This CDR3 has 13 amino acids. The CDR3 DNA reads TGTGCCTGGAACCCAGGGGTTAACTATGGCTACACCTTC. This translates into CAWNPGVNYGYTF.

The CDR3 DNA follows: TGTGCCAGCACGGGATACAATGAGCAGTTCTTC. Encoded protein: CASTGYNEQFF. This chain connects TRBV25-1 to TRBJ2-1; D is perhaps TRBD2 (5 bases). The V end lost 7 bases, the J end lost 4 bases, and 5 bases lay between the germline ends. The CDR3 has 11 residues. Per germline, CDR1 MGHDK and CDR2 SYGVNS. The whole variable domain, filled in from reference TRBV25-1 and TRBJ2-1, reads EADIYQTPRYLVIGTGKKITLECSQTMGHDKMYWYQQDPGMELHLIHYSYGVNSTEKGDLSSESTVSRIRTEHFPLTLESARPSHTSQYLCASTGYNEQFFGPGTRLTVL.

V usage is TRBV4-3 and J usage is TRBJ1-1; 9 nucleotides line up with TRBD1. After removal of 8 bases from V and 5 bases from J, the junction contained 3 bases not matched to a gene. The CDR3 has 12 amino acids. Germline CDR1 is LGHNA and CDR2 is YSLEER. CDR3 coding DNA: TGCGCCAGCCGGACAGGGGAGACTGAAGCTTTCTTT. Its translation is CASRTGETEAFF.

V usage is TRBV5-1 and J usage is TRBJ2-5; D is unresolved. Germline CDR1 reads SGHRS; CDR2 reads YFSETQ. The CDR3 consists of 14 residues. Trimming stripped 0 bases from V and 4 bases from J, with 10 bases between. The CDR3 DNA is TGCGCCAGCAGCTTGGTCGGCGGCTCAGAGACCCAGTACTTC. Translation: CASSLVGGSETQYF.

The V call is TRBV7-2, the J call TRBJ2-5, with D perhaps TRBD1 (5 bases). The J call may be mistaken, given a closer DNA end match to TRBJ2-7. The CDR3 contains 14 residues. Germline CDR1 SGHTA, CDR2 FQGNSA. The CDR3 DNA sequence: TGTGCCAGCAGCTTAGCGGCAGGGAATTACGAGCAGTACTTC. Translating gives CASSLAAGNYEQYF.

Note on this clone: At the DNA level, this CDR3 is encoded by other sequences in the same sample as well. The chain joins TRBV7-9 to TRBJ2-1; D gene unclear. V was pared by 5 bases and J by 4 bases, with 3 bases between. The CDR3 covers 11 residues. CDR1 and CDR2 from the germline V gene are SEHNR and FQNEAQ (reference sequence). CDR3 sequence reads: CASSPYNEQFF. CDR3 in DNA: TGTGCCAGCAGCCCGTACAATGAGCAGTTCTTC.

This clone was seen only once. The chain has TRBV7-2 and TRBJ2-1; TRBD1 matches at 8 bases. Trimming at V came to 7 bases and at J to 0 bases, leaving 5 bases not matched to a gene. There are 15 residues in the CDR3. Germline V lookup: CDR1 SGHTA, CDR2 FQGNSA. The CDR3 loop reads CASISGGSSYNEQFF. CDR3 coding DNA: TGTGCCAGCATCTCAGGGGGCAGCTCCTACAATGAGCAGTTCTTC.

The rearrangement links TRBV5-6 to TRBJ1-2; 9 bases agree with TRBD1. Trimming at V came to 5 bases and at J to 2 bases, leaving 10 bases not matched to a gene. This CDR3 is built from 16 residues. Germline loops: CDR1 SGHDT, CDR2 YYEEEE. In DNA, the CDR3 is TGTGCCAGCAGTCTCCCGGGACAGGGAGCCAACTATGGCTACACCTTC. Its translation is CASSLPGQGANYGYTF.

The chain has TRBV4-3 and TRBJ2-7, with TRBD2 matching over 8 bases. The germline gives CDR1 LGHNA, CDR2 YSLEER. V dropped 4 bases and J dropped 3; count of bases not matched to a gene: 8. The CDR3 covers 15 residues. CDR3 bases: TGCGCCAGCAGCCGCCCGGGAGGGGGGATCTACGAGCAGTACTTC. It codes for CASSRPGGGIYEQYF.

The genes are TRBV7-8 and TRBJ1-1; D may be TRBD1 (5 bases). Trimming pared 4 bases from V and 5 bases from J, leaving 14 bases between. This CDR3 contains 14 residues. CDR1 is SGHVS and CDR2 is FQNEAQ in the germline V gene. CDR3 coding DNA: TGTGCCAGCAGCTCAATCAGGGAATCGACTGAAGCTTTCTTT. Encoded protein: CASSSIRESTEAFF. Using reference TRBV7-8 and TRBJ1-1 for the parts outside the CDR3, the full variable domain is GAGVSQSPRYKVAKRGQDVALRCDPISGHVSLFWYQQALGQGPEFLTYFQNEAQLDKSGLPSDRFFAERPEGSVSTLKIQRTQQEDSAVYLCASSSIRESTEAFFGQGTRLTVV.

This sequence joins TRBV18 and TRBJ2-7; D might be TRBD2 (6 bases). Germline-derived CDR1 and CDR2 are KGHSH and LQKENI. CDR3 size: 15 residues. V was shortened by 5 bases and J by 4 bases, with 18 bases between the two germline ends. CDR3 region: CASSSSGTGTYEQYF. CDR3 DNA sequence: TGTGCCAGCTCATCTTCCGGGACGGGGACTTACGAGCAGTACTTC.

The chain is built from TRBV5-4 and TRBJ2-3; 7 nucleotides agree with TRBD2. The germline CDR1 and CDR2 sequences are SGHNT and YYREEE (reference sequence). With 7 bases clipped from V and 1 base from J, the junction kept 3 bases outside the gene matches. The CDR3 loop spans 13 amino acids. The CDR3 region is CASGGGGTDTQYF. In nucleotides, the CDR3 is TGTGCCAGCGGGGGAGGGGGCACAGATACGCAGTATTTT. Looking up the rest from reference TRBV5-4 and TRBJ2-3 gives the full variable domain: ETGVTQSPTHLIKTRGQQVTLRCSSQSGHNTVSWYQQALGQGPQFIFQYYREEENGRGNFPPRFSGLQFPNYSSELNVNALELDDSALYLCASGGGGTDTQYFGPGTRLTVL.

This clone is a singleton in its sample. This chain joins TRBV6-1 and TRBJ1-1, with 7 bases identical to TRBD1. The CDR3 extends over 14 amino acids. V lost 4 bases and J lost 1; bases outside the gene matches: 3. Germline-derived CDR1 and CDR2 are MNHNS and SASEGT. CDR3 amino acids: CASSVGTANTEAFF. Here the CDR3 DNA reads TGTGCCAGCAGTGTCGGGACAGCGAACACTGAAGCTTTCTTT.

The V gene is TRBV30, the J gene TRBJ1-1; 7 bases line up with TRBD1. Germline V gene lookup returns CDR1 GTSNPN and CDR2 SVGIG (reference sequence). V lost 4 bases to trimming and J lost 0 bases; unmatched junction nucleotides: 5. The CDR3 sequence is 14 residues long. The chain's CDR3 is CAWITGVLNTEAFF. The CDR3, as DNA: TGTGCCTGGATCACAGGGGTTTTGAACACTGAAGCTTTCTTT.

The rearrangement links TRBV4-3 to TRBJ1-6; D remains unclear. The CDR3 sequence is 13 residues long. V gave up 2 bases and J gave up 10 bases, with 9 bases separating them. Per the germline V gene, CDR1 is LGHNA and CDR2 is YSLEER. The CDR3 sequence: CASSQTVRSPLHF. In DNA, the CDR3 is TGCGCCAGCAGCCAAACAGTACGGTCACCCCTCCACTTT.

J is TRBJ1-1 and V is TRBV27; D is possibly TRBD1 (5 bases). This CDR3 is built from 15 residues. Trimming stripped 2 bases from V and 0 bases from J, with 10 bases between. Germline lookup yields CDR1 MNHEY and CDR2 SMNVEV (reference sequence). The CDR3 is CASSLRPGLNTEAFF. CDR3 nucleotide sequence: TGTGCCAGCAGTTTACGGCCAGGGTTGAACACTGAAGCTTTCTTT.

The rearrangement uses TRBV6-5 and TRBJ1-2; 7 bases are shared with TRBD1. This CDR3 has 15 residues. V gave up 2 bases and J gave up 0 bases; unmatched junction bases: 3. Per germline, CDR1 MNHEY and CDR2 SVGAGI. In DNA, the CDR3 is TGTGCCAGCAGTTACACAGGGGATCCTAACTATGGCTACACCTTC. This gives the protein CASSYTGDPNYGYTF.

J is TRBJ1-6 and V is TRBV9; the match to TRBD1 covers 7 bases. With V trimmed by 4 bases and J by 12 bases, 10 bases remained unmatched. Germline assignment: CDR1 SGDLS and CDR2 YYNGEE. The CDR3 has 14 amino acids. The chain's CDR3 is CASSLLRDSGPLHF. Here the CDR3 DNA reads TGTGCCAGCAGCCTTCTAAGGGACAGCGGACCCCTCCACTTT.